The 26 T cell receptor beta chains given below trace back to one sample, sequenced in a study of stem cell transplantation in POMP-related autoinflammatory disease. Method: immunoSEQ multiplex PCR; TCRdb's copy keeps in-frame clones and lacks some. Here the sample spans over 25,000 clones, roughly 88% being singletons. This specimen consisted of CD4+ T cells from PBMCs, obtained before stem cell transplantation. These receptors originate from a human donor with POMP-related autoinflammation and immune dysregulation (PRAID).

This clone appeared a few times. The chain uses TRBV5-1 and TRBJ1-5, with TRBD1 matching over 9 bases. The CDR3 is made up of 16 amino acids. CDR1 and CDR2 (germline): SGHRS, YFSETQ. The ends lost 0 bases at V and 4 bases at J; junction bases unmatched: 5. The CDR3 is CASSLVTGGENQPQHF. Written as DNA, the CDR3 is TGCGCCAGCAGCTTGGTGACAGGGGGTGAAAATCAGCCCCAGCATTTT. The full variable domain, its missing parts supplied by reference TRBV5-1 and TRBJ1-5, is KAGVTQTPRYLIKTRGQQVTLSCSPISGHRSVSWYQQTPGQGLQFLFEYFSETQRNKGNFPGRFSGRQFSNSRSEMNVSTLELGDSALYLCASSLVTGGENQPQHFGDGTRLSIL.

The V gene is TRBV19, the J gene TRBJ1-3; D not certain. Germline assignment: CDR1 LNHDA and CDR2 SQIVND (reference sequence). This CDR3 spans 13 amino acids. V lost 3 bases and J lost 2, with 5 bases in between. CDR3 bases: TGTGCCAGTAGTATCCAGGCTGGAAACACCATATATTTT. This codes for CASSIQAGNTIYF.

V and J are TRBV25-1 and TRBJ2-1, with unresolved D. Germline V CDR1 and CDR2: MGHDK, SYGVNS. V gave up 0 bases and J gave up 4 bases, with 7 bases separating them. The CDR3 covers 14 residues. The CDR3 protein is CASSEYQLYNEQFF. The CDR3 bases are TGTGCCAGCAGTGAATATCAACTGTACAATGAGCAGTTCTTC.

The chain has TRBV18 and TRBJ2-3; no clear D. This CDR3 contains 13 residues. V was trimmed by 2 bases and J by 1 base, leaving 4 bases between them. The germline CDR1 and CDR2 sequences are KGHSH and LQKENI. CDR3 in amino acids: CASSPGGTDTQYF. The CDR3 coding sequence is TGTGCCAGCTCACCAGGGGGCACAGATACGCAGTATTTT.

The gene calls are TRBV28 and TRBJ2-1; TRBD2 matches at 9 bases. Germline V gene lookup returns CDR1 MDHEN and CDR2 SYDVKM. CDR3 length: 14 residues. J was trimmed by 10 bases and V by 1 base; bases with no gene match: 5. The CDR3 DNA reads TGTGCCAGCAGTTTATTAGCGGGAGTCGGCGAGCAGTTCTTC. Translating gives CASSLLAGVGEQFF.

The rearrangement links TRBV5-1 to TRBJ2-5, with 7 bases that match TRBD1. This CDR3 comprises 15 residues. From germline, CDR1 is SGHRS and CDR2 YFSETQ. After removal of 0 bases from V and 5 bases from J, the junction contained 7 bases not matched to a gene. CDR3 DNA: TGCGCCAGCAGCTTGGAGGGGGCAGGGTACGAGACCCAGTACTTC. This sequence encodes CASSLEGAGYETQYF.

This clone was found a few times. In the same sample, other DNA sequences code for this CDR3. The chain couples TRBV19 to TRBJ1-1; possibly TRBD1 for D (6 bases). Between the trimmed V and J ends, which lost 3 bases and 5 bases, there was a span of 10 bases. The CDR3 spans 13 residues. Germline V gene lookup returns CDR1 LNHDA and CDR2 SQIVND (reference sequence). The CDR3 sequence is CASSIQGNTEAFF. As DNA, the CDR3 is TGTGCCAGTAGTATCCAGGGGAATACTGAAGCTTTCTTT.

This clone was seen a few times. The chain combines TRBV7-9 with TRBJ2-2; D may be TRBD2 (5 bases). Germline CDR1 and CDR2: SEHNR and FQNEAQ (reference sequence). The CDR3 is 12 residues long. V lost 8 bases to trimming and J lost 1 base, with 5 bases between them. The CDR3 DNA is TGTGCCAGCGGGAGGAACACCGGGGAGCTGTTTTTT. Its protein is CASGRNTGELFF. Full variable domain (rest looked up from reference TRBV7-9 and TRBJ2-2): DTGVSQNPRHKITKRGQNVTFRCDPISEHNRLYWYRQTLGQGPEFLTYFQNEAQLEKSRLLSDRFSAERPKGSFSTLEIQRTEQGDSAMYLCASGRNTGELFFGEGSRLTVL.

V is TRBV7-2 and J is TRBJ1-2; the D gene is possibly TRBD1 (6 bases). Germline assignment: CDR1 SGHTA and CDR2 FQGNSA. CDR3 length equals 14 residues. V gave up 2 bases and J gave up 1 base, with 8 bases separating them. The CDR3 is CASSLTGINYGYTF. CDR3 DNA: TGTGCCAGCAGCTTAACAGGGATTAACTATGGCTACACCTTC.

This chain uses TRBV6-1 with TRBJ2-7; D might be TRBD1 (6 bases). Germline V gene data show CDR1 as MNHNS and CDR2 as SASEGT. The CDR3 has 13 residues. The V gene lost 7 bases and the J gene lost 2 bases, with 12 bases spanning the gap. The CDR3 spells CASTGDITYEQYF. The DNA for the CDR3 is TGTGCCAGCACCGGGGACATAACCTACGAGCAGTACTTC.

This clone appeared a single time. The rearrangement links TRBV6-1 to TRBJ1-1, with D maybe TRBD1 (5 bases). This CDR3 contains 13 residues. CDR1 and CDR2 (germline): MNHNS, SASEGT. V was cut by 3 bases and J by 11 bases, with 16 bases left in between. The CDR3 is CASSETVLSYAFF. Written as DNA, the CDR3 is TGTGCCAGCAGTGAGACAGTCCTTAGTTACGCTTTCTTT.

The rearrangement joins TRBV5-1 to TRBJ2-5, with 9 bases aligning to TRBD1. V lost 0 bases, J lost 3 bases, and 3 bases stayed unmatched. There are 15 residues in the CDR3. Germline loops: CDR1 SGHRS, CDR2 YFSETQ. DNA of the CDR3: TGCGCCAGCAGCTTGGTCCGGGACAGGGAAGAGACCCAGTACTTC. As protein: CASSLVRDREETQYF.

Comment on this clone: This sample also contains other DNA sequences that code for the same CDR3. V is TRBV6-1 and J is TRBJ2-7; 9 bases line up with TRBD1. Germline loops: CDR1 MNHNS, CDR2 SASEGT. V gave up 4 bases and J gave up 3 bases; unmatched junction bases: 4. The CDR3 contains 14 residues. CDR3 in DNA: TGTGCCAGCAGTGGAGGGACAGGGAACTACGAGCAGTACTTC. Protein sequence: CASSGGTGNYEQYF.

This clone was observed a few times. The chain has TRBV30 and TRBJ1-1; D might be TRBD1 (6 bases). The CDR3 has 15 amino acids. Trimming cost V 3 bases and J 8 bases, with 22 bases left between them. Germline CDR1 and CDR2: GTSNPN and SVGIG (reference sequence). The DNA for the CDR3 is TGTGCCTGGAGAGCCCACCGGGGCAGGGGCCAGGAAGCTTTCTTT. It yields the protein CAWRAHRGRGQEAFF.

This clone came up once. The chain uses TRBV5-1 and TRBJ2-1, with TRBD1 identical over 7 bases. Germline V gives CDR1 SGHRS, CDR2 YFSETQ. The CDR3 extends over 14 amino acids. J was trimmed by 5 bases and V by 4 bases; bases with no gene match: 6. CDR3 in DNA: TGCGCCAGCAGCGTCGGGACAGCCAACAATGAGCAGTTCTTC. As protein: CASSVGTANNEQFF.

The gene calls are TRBV7-9 and TRBJ2-2, with 9 nucleotides matching TRBD2. Germline V CDR1 and CDR2: SEHNR, FQNEAQ (reference sequence). With 5 bases clipped from V and 3 bases from J, the junction kept 7 bases outside the gene matches. This CDR3 contains 16 residues. The CDR3 DNA is TGTGCCAGCAGCCCTGGAAGCGGGGGGTACACCGGGGAGCTGTTTTTT. It codes for CASSPGSGGYTGELFF.

The chain links TRBV9 to TRBJ2-2, with 10 bases aligning to TRBD2. Germline CDR1 is SGDLS and CDR2 is YYNGEE. The CDR3 covers 16 residues. Trimming removed 0 bases from V and 6 bases from J; junction bases left unmatched: 5. CDR3 amino acids: CASSVGSGGAAGELFF. The CDR3 DNA sequence: TGTGCCAGCAGCGTAGGGAGCGGGGGGGCCGCCGGGGAGCTGTTTTTT.

The chain uses TRBV6-4 and TRBJ2-1; 10 positions agree with TRBD2. The ends lost 5 bases at V and 0 bases at J; junction bases unmatched: 7. CDR3 length: 17 amino acids. Germline lookup yields CDR1 MRHNA and CDR2 SNTAGT. CDR3 amino acids: CASSIRPSGSSYNEQFF. DNA of the CDR3: TGTGCCAGCAGTATTAGGCCTAGCGGGAGCTCCTACAATGAGCAGTTCTTC.

The V call is TRBV6-1, the J call TRBJ2-1, with D hard to call. CDR1 is MNHNS, CDR2 SASEGT, per germline. Trimming stripped 4 bases from V and 15 bases from J, with 13 bases between. The CDR3 loop spans 11 amino acids. The CDR3 region has the DNA TGTGCCAGCAGTGTCGAAGGTGAAGGGTTCTTC. Translation: CASSVEGEGFF.

J is TRBJ2-4 and V is TRBV28; TRBD1 matches at 7 bases. The CDR3 totals 14 residues. Germline values: CDR1 MDHEN, CDR2 SYDVKM. Trimming cost V 5 bases and J 2 bases; bases outside gene matches: 3. The CDR3 is CASSTTGPKNIQYF. As DNA, the CDR3 is TGTGCCAGCAGTACGACAGGGCCCAAAAACATTCAGTACTTC.

The chain carries TRBV5-1 and TRBJ2-1; 11 bases fit TRBD2. The CDR3 is 14 residues long. Germline lookup yields CDR1 SGHRS and CDR2 YFSETQ. With 4 bases clipped from V and 7 bases from J, the junction kept 4 bases outside the gene matches. The CDR3 coding sequence is TGCGCCAGCAGCCTTAGCGGGAGGGGAAATGAGCAGTTCTTC. It codes for CASSLSGRGNEQFF.

This sequence joins TRBV5-1 and TRBJ1-2; 12 bases align to TRBD1. The CDR3 extends over 15 amino acids. CDR1 and CDR2 from the germline V gene are SGHRS and YFSETQ. J lost 4 bases, V lost 5 bases, and 6 bases had no gene match. CDR3 sequence reads: CASRLGTGGSYGYTF. In DNA form, the CDR3 reads TGCGCCAGCAGATTAGGGACAGGGGGCTCCTATGGCTACACCTTC.

The rearrangement links TRBV18 to TRBJ2-3; 8 bases are shared with TRBD2. Germline-derived CDR1 and CDR2 are KGHSH and LQKENI. The junction had 5 bases not matched to a gene; V was cut back by 3 bases and J by 0 bases. The CDR3 sequence is 16 residues long. The CDR3 DNA follows: TGTGCCAGCTCACCCGTAGCGGGACATAGCACAGATACGCAGTATTTT. It yields the protein CASSPVAGHSTDTQYF.

The chain carries TRBV27 and TRBJ2-2, with TRBD1 matching over 8 bases. V was clipped by 4 bases and J by 3 bases; unmatched bases: 7. The V gene's germline CDR1 is MNHEY and CDR2 SMNVEV (reference sequence). This CDR3 contains 16 residues. In nucleotides, the CDR3 is TGTGCCAGCAGTTCTGGACAGGGCCGTTACACCGGGGAGCTGTTTTTT. As protein: CASSSGQGRYTGELFF.

V usage is TRBV7-6 and J usage is TRBJ2-5; no reliable D call. From germline, CDR1 is SGHVS and CDR2 FNYEAQ. Trimming left V 5 bases short and J 1 base short, with 5 bases between. CDR3 length equals 12 residues. CDR3 nucleotide sequence: TGTGCCAGCAGCCCCCTCCAAGAGACCCAGTACTTC. Its translation is CASSPLQETQYF.

CDR3 in DNA: TGTGCCAGTAGTATAGATCATTATAACTATGGCTACACCTTC. This codes for CASSIDHYNYGYTF. The V gene is TRBV19, the J gene TRBJ1-2; the D is unclear. Germline loops: CDR1 LNHDA, CDR2 SQIVND (reference sequence). The CDR3 length is 14 residues. V was trimmed by 0 bases and J by 1 base, leaving 6 bases between them.